One sample yielded the 3 T cell receptor beta chains listed below, sequenced in a study of CD8+CD57+ T cells in acquired aplastic anemia (dated by TCRdb to 2016 to 2018). Patients chosen for sequencing had shown expansion of CD8+CD57+ cells by flow cytometry. Sequenced using an Illumina HiSeq 2000. Genomic DNA served as template for TCR beta VDJ combination and CDR3 sequence profiling. The raw public reads went through TCRdb reprocessing: fastp at Q25, MiXCR clone calling, in-frame beta chains kept. Every CDR3 protein is listed once, alongside the most common genes and DNA of its rows. The sample has approximately 170,000 distinct CDR3 sequences on record, 40% to 55% of them singletons. Roughly 3.2% of the sample lies in the top ten. Sequencing was performed on sorted CD4+, CD8+, or CD8+CD57+ T cells (not recorded which) from PBMCs. The receptors here all came from a human donor with aplastic anemia.

The chain recombines TRBV19 with TRBJ1-5, with 7 bases aligning to TRBD1. The CDR3 loop spans 14 amino acids. V shed 7 bases and J 7 bases; nucleotides not matched to a gene: 10. The V gene's germline CDR1 is LNHDA and CDR2 SQIVND (reference sequence). The CDR3 is CASKGGGAGQPQHF. The CDR3 DNA reads as TGTGCCAGTAAGGGAGGGGGCGCAGGCCAGCCCCAGCATTTT.

At least ten counts were recorded for this clonotype. The rearrangement uses TRBV5-1 and TRBJ2-1; no reliable D call. The CDR3 is 14 amino acids. CDR1 and CDR2 from the germline V gene are SGHRS and YFSETQ. V was clipped by 4 bases and J by 4 bases, with 12 bases between them. The CDR3 loop is CASSPLGAYNEQFF. The CDR3 coding sequence is TGCGCCAGCAGCCCTTTAGGCGCTTACAATGAGCAGTTCTTC.

The chain combines TRBV10-2 with TRBJ2-3; 7 bases map to TRBD1. The CDR3 is made up of 13 amino acids. The germline gives CDR1 WSHSY, CDR2 SAAADI. V was pared by 6 bases and J by 7 bases, with 7 bases of the junction left unmatched. CDR3 residues: CASSGGTENTQYF. CDR3 bases: TGCGCCAGCAGCGGTGGGACAGAGAATACGCAGTATTTT.